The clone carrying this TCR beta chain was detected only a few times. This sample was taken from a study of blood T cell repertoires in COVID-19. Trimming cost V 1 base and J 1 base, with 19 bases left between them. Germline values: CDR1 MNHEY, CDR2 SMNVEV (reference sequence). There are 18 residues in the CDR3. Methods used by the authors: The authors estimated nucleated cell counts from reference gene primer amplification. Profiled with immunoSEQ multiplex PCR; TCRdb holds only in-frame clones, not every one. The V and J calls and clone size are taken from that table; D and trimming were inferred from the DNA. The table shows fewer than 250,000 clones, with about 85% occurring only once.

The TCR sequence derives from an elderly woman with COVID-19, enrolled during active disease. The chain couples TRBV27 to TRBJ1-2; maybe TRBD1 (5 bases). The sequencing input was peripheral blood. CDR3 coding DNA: TGTGCCAGCAGTTTATTTCGGGACTCATGGATCGTTAACTATGGCTACACCTTC. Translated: CASSLFRDSWIVNYGYTF.